This TCR beta chain comes out of a study of blood T cells in healthy people across ages. A J-beta primer mix and a sample-barcoded 5' primer were used in a second PCR of about 7 to 12 cycles. Every cDNA molecule carried a tag from a template-switch adaptor bearing 12 random nucleotides. TCRdb reanalysed the 5' RACE reads using MiXCR and keeps one entry per CDR3 protein. This sample has hundreds of thousands of distinct CDR3 sequences, with 20% to 25% found just once. The CDR3 has 14 amino acids. CDR1 WSHSY and CDR2 SAAADI come from the germline V gene. Deletions cut 4 bases from V and 1 base from J, with 10 bases between. The sample holds a few counts of this clonotype. The antigen remains undetermined. Findings and limits, study-wide: Both higher diversity and more naive CD4+ cells marked long-lived donors when set against aged donors. Age showed a roughly linear inverse relationship with TCR beta diversity per million T cells.

These records were also assigned to another study, of T cells of mothers and their children. This second report adds: Using approximately 1.6 ug per 15 ul, all extracted RNA underwent cDNA synthesis.

This chain joins TRBV10-2 and TRBJ2-5; D possibly matches TRBD1 or TRBD2 (6 bases each). The sequenced material came from blood. The receptor was isolated from a boy younger than 18 in good health. The CDR3 loop reads CASSGGGLQETQYF. The DNA for the CDR3 is TGCGCCAGCAGTGGAGGGGGACTCCAAGAGACCCAGTACTTC.